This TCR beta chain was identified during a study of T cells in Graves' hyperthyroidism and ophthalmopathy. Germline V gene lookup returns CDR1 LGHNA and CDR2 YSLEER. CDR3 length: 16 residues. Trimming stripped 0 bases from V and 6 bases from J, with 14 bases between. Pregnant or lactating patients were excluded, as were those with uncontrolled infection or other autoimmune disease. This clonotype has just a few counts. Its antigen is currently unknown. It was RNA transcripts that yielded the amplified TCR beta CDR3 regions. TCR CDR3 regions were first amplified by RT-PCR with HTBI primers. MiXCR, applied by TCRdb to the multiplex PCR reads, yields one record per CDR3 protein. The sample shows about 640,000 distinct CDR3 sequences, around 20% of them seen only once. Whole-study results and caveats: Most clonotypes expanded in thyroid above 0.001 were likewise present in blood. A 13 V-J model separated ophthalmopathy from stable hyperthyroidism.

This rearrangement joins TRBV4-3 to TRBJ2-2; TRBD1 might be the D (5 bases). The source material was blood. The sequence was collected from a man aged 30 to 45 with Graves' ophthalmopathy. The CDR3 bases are TGCGCCAGCAGCCAAGATATAGCCAGGGAATCCGGGGAGCTGTTTTTT. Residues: CASSQDIARESGELFF.